The present entry profiles one TCR beta chain with its context. Its antigen specificity is not known. The record has no base qualities; no much larger clone is one base away. Collaborating institutions collected whole blood in K2EDTA tubes following their own protocols. For TCRbeta analysis, collaborator samples were shipped as frozen whole blood, as isolated PBMCs, or as DNA extracted from either sample type. V is clipped by 5 bases and J by 4 bases, and the sequence between their germline boundaries is 6 bases long. In the germline V gene (reference sequence), CDR1 corresponds to DFQATT and CDR2 to SNEGSKA. CDR3 length: 10 amino acids, cysteine to phenylalanine. This entry keeps only the CDR3 DNA: 30 bases, framed from base 1. This entry belongs to a study of blood T cell repertoires in COVID-19 (dated by TCRdb to between 2020 and 2021). About the investigation overall: Samples from collaborators originated in the United States, Italy and Spain and spanned both the acute and convalescent phases of COVID-19. Samples were obtained from the ongoing ImmuneRACE study (first 160 participants) and from some 1,300 subjects provided by 6 global collaborators. The dataset comprised deeply sampled blood TCRbeta repertoires from subjects exposed to, actively infected with, or recovered from COVID-19. The repertoires were released in a freely available public database meant as a resource for research on the immune response to SARS-CoV-2. HLA class I and class II types, where available, came from metadata supplied by the sample provider rather than from assay-based typing. The sample metadata nearly always contained a de-identified subject ID, COVID-19 status, age in years and sex. The prospective study material was composed of cDNA or gDNA derived from T cells, B-cell-depleted T cells, or PBMCs. Overall results and qualifications from the work: Clinical and demographic metadata were provided uncurated, with the amount varying by source and participant.

The immunoSEQ Assay, a bias-controlled multiplex PCR, was used to amplify TCRbeta CDR3 regions from genomic DNA. Processing in the source paper ran as follows. Within the assay, amplification of reference gene primers was used to estimate how many nucleated cells each sample contained. Sequence reads were collapsed and filtered to measure the absolute abundance of every unique TCRbeta CDR3 rearrangement. Productive Simpson clonality was computed per sample as the square root of Simpson's diversity index over productive rearrangements. As stored in TCRdb, this immuneACCESS dataset retains in-frame rearrangements with V and J assigned. A fraction of the clones does not appear; measured against another copy, unresolved V genes explain less than half of the discrepancy, and the remainder lacks a known reason. D and trimming come from the DNA, and the V and J calls and clone size come from that table. Counted in this sample were tens of thousands of clones; about 70% of them appeared once. Of the sample, around 10% is held by the ten largest clones.

The sample comprised peripheral blood. The rearrangement joined TRBV20-1 to TRBJ2-7; perhaps TRBD1 is the D gene, with 6 bases matching. The clonotype originates from a woman in her 70s with acute or convalescent COVID-19. The CDR3 protein is CSAGQYEQYF. Here is the DNA: TGCAGTGCTGGACAGTACGAGCAGTACTTC.